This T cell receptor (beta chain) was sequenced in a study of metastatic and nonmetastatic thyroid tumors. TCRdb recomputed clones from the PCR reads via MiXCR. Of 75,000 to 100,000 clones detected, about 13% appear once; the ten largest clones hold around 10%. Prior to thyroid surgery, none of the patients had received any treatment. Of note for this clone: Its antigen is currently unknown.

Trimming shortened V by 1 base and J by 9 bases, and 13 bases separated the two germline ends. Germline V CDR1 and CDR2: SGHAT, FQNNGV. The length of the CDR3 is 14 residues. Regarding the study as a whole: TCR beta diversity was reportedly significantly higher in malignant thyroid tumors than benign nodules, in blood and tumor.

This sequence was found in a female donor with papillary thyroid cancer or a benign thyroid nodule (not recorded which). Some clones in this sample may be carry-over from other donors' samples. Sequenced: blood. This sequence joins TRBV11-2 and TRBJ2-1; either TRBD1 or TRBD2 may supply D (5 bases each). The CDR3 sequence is CASSLVEGLGEQFF. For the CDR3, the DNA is TGTGCCAGCAGCTTAGTCGAGGGGTTGGGTGAGCAGTTCTTC.